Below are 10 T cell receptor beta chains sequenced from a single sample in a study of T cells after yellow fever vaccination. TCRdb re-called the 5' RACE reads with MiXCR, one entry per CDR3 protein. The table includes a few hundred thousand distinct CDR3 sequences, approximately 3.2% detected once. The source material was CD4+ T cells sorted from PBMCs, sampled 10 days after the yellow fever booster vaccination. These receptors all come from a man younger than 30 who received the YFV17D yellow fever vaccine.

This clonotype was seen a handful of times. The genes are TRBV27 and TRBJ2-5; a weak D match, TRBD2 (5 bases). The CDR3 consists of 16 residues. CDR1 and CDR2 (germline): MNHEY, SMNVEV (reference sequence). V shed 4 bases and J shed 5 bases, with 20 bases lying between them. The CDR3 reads CASSSQNRVGKETQYF. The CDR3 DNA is TGTGCCAGCAGTTCCCAGAATCGTGTCGGGAAGGAGACCCAGTACTTC.

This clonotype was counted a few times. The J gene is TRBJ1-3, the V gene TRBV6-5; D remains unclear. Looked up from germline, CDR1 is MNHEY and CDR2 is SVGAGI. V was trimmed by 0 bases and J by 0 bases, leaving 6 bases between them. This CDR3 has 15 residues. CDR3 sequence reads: CASSYSPDSGNTIYF. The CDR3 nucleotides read TGTGCCAGCAGTTACTCACCGGACTCTGGAAACACCATATATTTT.

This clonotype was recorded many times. CDR3 sequence (DNA): TGCAGCTTCCAGGGACAGCGAGGCAGGGGTACGCAGTATTTT. It translates to CSFQGQRGRGTQYF. The chain is built from TRBV29-1 and TRBJ2-3, with 7 bases matching TRBD1. Germline V gene sequence: CDR1 SQVTM, CDR2 ANQGSEA. The CDR3 loop spans 14 amino acids. J gave up 8 bases and V 8 bases, and 16 bases lay outside the gene matches.

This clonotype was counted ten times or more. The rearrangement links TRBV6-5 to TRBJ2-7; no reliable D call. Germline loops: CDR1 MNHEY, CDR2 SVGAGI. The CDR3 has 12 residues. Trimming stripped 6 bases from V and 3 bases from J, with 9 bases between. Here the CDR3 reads CASRSPSYEQYV. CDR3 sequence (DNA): TGTGCCAGCAGGTCACCGAGCTACGAGCAGTACGTC.

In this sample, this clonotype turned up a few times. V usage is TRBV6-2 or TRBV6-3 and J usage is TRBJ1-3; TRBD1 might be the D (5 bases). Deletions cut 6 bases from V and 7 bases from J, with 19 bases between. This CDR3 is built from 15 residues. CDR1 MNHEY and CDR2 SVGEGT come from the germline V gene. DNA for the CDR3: TGTGCCAGCAGGGGGGGAGACAGCCATCGCAACACCATATATTTT. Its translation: CASRGGDSHRNTIYF.

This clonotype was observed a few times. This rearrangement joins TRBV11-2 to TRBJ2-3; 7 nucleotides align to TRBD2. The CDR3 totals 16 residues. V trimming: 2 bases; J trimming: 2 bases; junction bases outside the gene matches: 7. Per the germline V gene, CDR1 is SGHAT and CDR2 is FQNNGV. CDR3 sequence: CASSLLRGTTTDTQYF. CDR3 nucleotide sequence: TGTGCCAGCAGCTTATTGCGGGGGACCACCACAGATACGCAGTATTTT. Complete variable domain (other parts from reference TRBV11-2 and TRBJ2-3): EAGVAQSPRYKIIEKRQSVAFWCNPISGHATLYWYQQILGQGPKLLIQFQNNGVVDDSQLPKDRFSAERLKGVDSTLKIQPAKLEDSAVYLCASSLLRGTTTDTQYFGPGTRLTVL.

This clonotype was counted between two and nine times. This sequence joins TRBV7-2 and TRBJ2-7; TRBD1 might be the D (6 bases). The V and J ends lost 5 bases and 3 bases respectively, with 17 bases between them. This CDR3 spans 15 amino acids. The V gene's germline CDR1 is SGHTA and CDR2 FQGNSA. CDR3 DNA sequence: TGTGCCAGCAGCATCTCGGGGCAGGGGTACTACGAGCAGTACGTC. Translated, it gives CASSISGQGYYEQYV.

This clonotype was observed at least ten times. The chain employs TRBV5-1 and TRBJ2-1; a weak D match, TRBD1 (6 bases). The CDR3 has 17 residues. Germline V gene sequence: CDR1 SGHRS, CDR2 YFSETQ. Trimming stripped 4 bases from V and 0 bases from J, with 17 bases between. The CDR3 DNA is TGCGCCAGCAGCCATTCCGGGACACCGAGCTCCTACAATGAGCAGTTCTTC. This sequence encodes CASSHSGTPSSYNEQFF.

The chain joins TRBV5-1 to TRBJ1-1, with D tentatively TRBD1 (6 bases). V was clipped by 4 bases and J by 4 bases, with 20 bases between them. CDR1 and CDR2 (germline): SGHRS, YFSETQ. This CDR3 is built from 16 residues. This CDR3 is CASSGGAVTSVTEAFF. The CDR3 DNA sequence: TGCGCCAGCAGCGGGGGGGCCGTAACCTCGGTCACTGAAGCTTTCTTT.

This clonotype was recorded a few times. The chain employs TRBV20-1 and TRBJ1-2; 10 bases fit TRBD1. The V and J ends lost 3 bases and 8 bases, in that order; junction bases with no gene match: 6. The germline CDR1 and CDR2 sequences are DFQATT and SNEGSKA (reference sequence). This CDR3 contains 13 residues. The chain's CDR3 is CSASGGQGIGYTF. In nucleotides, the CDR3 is TGCAGTGCTAGCGGGGGACAGGGGATAGGCTACACCTTC.